The entry below describes one T cell receptor beta chain. Its binding antigen is unknown. Base-call qualities are not available, and no considerably larger clone is one nucleotide away. Libraries were prepared through the immunoSEQ multiplex PCR assay. For the multiplex PCR, a mixture combining 60 forward primers for TCR Vbeta segments and 13 reverse primers for TCR Jbeta segments was used. The CDR3 region of rearranged TCR beta genes was amplified from genomic DNA by a multiplex PCR assay. Amplified TCR beta libraries were sequenced as 87-base-pair reads on the Illumina HiSeq System. Regarding the original processing steps: A later analysis tallied approximately 87 million unique TCR beta chains across the 666 repertoires, and around 9.9 million of those chains were shared by two or more donors. Raw reads were error-corrected and collapsed into unique sequences by a nearest-neighbor algorithm in which closely related sequences were merged to remove PCR and sequencing errors. To assign V, D and J gene segments, CDR3 sequences were aligned to IMGT reference sequences. For a sequence to be retained, at least a six-nucleotide match to both a V gene segment and a J gene segment was required. A rearrangement counted as productive if the CDR3 had no stop codons and remained in frame with V and J, and every other rearrangement counted as non-productive. Following IMGT convention, CDR3 was defined as the stretch from the second conserved V-encoded cysteine up to the conserved J-encoded phenylalanine. In an earlier analysis of more than 550 of the donors, sequences lacking an unambiguous match to a single V gene segment were excluded. In an earlier analysis of almost 600 of the donors, a V segment was called functional when productive rearrangements were above 56.7%, and segregating when the standard deviation between donors exceeded 5%. A statistical classification framework was built to diagnose cytomegalovirus status from the catalog of TCR beta chain sequences. V and J gene assignment, in a later analysis, came from comparing TCR nucleotide sequences with IMGT/GENE-DB human TR gene sequences. A later analysis assigned CDR3 sequences and most-parsimonious VDJ recombination scenarios with the TCRdist pipeline. In a later analysis, each TCR beta chain was defined by its CDR3 amino acid sequence together with its V-gene family, and reads without a unique V-gene family were excluded. In a later analysis, 450 to 600 highly shared, low-generation-probability nucleotide sequences were removed to address suspected cross-contamination and a sequencing artifact. For each public chain, a later analysis derived a clonal expansion index from normalized ranks of inferred template counts within each repertoire. In a later analysis, generation probabilities were computed with a VDJ recombination model fitted to out-of-frame rearrangements, and the resulting probabilities were checked against IGoR. Hypergeometric tests were used in a later analysis to score TCR-TCR, TCR-HLA and TCR-CMV co-occurrence, with a repertoire-size bias correction applied to the TCR pairs. In a later analysis, false discovery rates were estimated by permuting HLA or CMV assignments 20 times. In a later analysis, co-occurring TCRs were grouped using DBSCAN, with TCRdist sequence similarity added in when clustering inside HLA-allele-positive subsets. Co-occurrence clustering excluded repertoires with fewer than 30,000 or more than 120,000 public chains, plus five with anomalous nucleotide sharing. Not all clones reach the TCRdb copy of this immuneACCESS table, which keeps in-frame sequences only. Checked studies attribute under half of the gap to unresolved V genes and leave the rest unexplained. The DNA gave D and trimming, while V, J and clone size come from that table. Within this sample are about 200,000 clones, with approximately 85% of them counted one time only. The ten largest clones take up around 3% of the sample.

This record comes from a study of cytomegalovirus exposure and HLA in healthy donors (dated by TCRdb to the late 2010s). With respect to the entire study: An earlier analysis of some 550 of the donors reported 250 to 300 Gb of sequence data and some 120 million unique TCR beta sequences from approximately 180 million T cells. Using immunosequencing, the study profiled T cell repertoires from 666 subjects and related those repertoires to cytomegalovirus serostatus. The aim of the study was to test whether cataloging public T cell receptors could identify signatures of past pathogen exposure. In a later genetic analysis, genome-wide SNP genotypes for 398 of the 666 donors were used, and that subset was treated as a discovery cohort. An earlier analysis of approximately 580 of the donors used high-throughput TCR beta sequencing to judge whether each TCR beta V gene segment behaved as functional or pseudogenic. Roughly 5 DR-DQ haplotypes were treated as single units for association and clustering because of strong linkage in the cohort. Of the roughly 400 genotyped donors, 65% to 90% were placed in the genetic ancestry cluster associated with self-reported Caucasian donors. The number of typed donors differed by locus: 629-630 for A, B, C, DRB1 and DQB1; some 540 for DQA1; approximately 610 for DPA1; and roughly 470 for DPB1. To study patterns of TCR occurrence, a later analysis re-analyzed previously published TCR beta repertoires from around 670 donors and added high-resolution HLA genotyping. All discovery cohort repertoires had been generated using a single sequencing platform. Besides the first cohort of roughly 640 subjects, a separate validation cohort made up of 120 or so different subjects was used. Alongside the repertoire data, information on donor age, sex, ethnicity and CMV serostatus was compiled. Class I and class II HLA loci were covered by the typing at four-digit resolution. Across around 400 genotyped donors of the cohort, an average of roughly 230,000 unique TCR beta nucleotide sequences per donor were sequenced, and approximately 19% of those sequences were non-productive. To predict cytomegalovirus infection status, the study combined high-throughput TCR immunosequencing, statistical association of individual TCRs with disease status, and machine learning. Roughly 310 gigabases of sequencing data and tens of millions of unique TCR sequences were included in an early release covering over 600 HLA-typed donors. Rather than using new phenotypic data, the later analysis identified candidate immune exposures from TCR beta sequences and from how often those sequences occurred across donors.

The cohort consisted of fewer than 700 healthy bone marrow donors. At the time of sampling, every cohort member was nominally healthy, though immune exposures that went unrecorded were likely present. The donor was CMV seronegative and belonged to the group of more than 300 seronegative cohort members. A peripheral blood sample was collected from each donor, and TCR beta sequencing was performed on peripheral blood mononuclear cells. The Qiagen DNeasy Blood Extraction Kit was used to extract genomic DNA from the blood cell samples. Relative to germline, V is missing 0 bases and J is missing 4 bases, with 9 bases of the junction outside any gene match. CDR1 is given as SGHRS and CDR2 as YFSETQ, both from the germline V gene. From its cysteine to its phenylalanine, the CDR3 spans 17 amino acids. This entry keeps only the CDR3 DNA: 51 bases, framed from base 1. Summary of the overall study and its limitations: Compared with equally common non-associated chains, HLA-associated TCR beta chains in a later analysis were more clonally expanded and had lower generation probabilities. CMV serostatus was the only immune exposure information available for the cohort. In an earlier analysis of several hundred of the donors, most TCR beta V segments were observed in productive rearrangements about 87% or about 30% of the time, broadly matching IMGT annotations. A cluster of highly shared sequence variants was judged likely to represent a technical artifact of the sequencing pipeline. A further reported finding was that TCR beta sequences accurately predicted the HLA-A and HLA-B alleles for most subjects in the first cohort. In a later analysis, several top co-occurrence clusters were reported to appear linked to parvovirus B19, influenza, CMV and Epstein-Barr virus. The study listed 164 TCR beta chains as associated with cytomegalovirus. Specific HLA alleles were associated with 15,000 to 20,000 TCR beta sequences at a false discovery rate of 0.05 in a later analysis. Some IMGT-functional V segments, including TRBV6-2 and TRBV6-3, could not be told apart with the 87-base-pair reads, so those segments were excluded. Linkage disequilibrium might explain the correlated functional status among segregating V segments, but an unknown experimental factor could not be ruled out. The presence/absence analyses assumed that sequencing depth was roughly uniform across donors, and that assumption may not be true. Across donors, most TCR sequences were observed very rarely, whereas some public TCRs were present in many individuals. The authors suggested that the approach could potentially be extended to other disease states and immunological phenotypes. Cytomegalovirus status was reported to be diagnosed by the classifier with high specificity and sensitivity in both the original and validation cohorts. An association between a missense DCLRE1C variant and V-gene and J-gene trimming of TCR beta chains was found in a later genetic analysis and replicated in an independent cohort. When HLA alleles, especially DR and DQ, strongly co-occurred, TCR associations were difficult to assign to individual alleles. In vitro tests confirmed that a few of the cytomegalovirus-associated TCR beta chains recognize cytomegalovirus antigens. According to a later analysis, TCR association rates differed among HLA loci, with DRB1 alleles showing the most associated TCRs and HLA-C alleles showing the fewest. The cohort was sequenced for TCR beta chains only, and without alpha or paired-chain data the features that could be detected were limited. Compared with the roughly 700-donor mean, donors in an Asian-associated ancestry cluster had fewer N-insertions in productive TCRs, according to a later genetic analysis. A later analysis found that most CMV-associated TCR beta chains appeared HLA-restricted, with HLA associations seemingly driven largely by CMV exposure. HLA typing was unavailable for some donors at each locus, so association tests used only the typed subset. The earlier analysis of about 600 of the donors excluded around 17 rarely observed V segments, including chromosome 9 orphons, because counts were too low.

The chain joins TRBV5-1 to TRBJ2-3; 9 central nucleotides agree with TRBD2. The receptor comes from a woman in her thirties or forties in good health and CMV-seronegative. The material sequenced was PBMCs. CDR3 loop: CASSLVSAGGRADTQYF. The bases read TGCGCCAGCAGCTTGGTCTCAGCGGGAGGTCGGGCAGATACGCAGTATTTT.